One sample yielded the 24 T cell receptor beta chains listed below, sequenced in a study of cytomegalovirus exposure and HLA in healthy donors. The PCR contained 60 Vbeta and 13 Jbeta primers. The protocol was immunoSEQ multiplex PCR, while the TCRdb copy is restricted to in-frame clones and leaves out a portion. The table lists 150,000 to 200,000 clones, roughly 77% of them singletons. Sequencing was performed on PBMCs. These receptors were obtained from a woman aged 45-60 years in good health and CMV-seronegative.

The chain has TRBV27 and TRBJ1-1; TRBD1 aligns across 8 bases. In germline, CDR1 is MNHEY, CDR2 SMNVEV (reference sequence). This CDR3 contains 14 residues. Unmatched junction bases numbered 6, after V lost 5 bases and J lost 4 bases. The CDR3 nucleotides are TGTGCCAGCAGTCCAACAGGGGGGAGCACTGAAGCTTTCTTT. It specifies CASSPTGGSTEAFF.

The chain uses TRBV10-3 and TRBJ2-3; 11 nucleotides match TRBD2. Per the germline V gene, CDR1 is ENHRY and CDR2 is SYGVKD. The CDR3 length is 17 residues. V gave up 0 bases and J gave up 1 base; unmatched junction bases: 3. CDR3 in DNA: TGTGCCATCAGTGAGTCGGTGGGACTAGCGGGCACAGATACGCAGTATTTT. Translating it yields CAISESVGLAGTDTQYF.

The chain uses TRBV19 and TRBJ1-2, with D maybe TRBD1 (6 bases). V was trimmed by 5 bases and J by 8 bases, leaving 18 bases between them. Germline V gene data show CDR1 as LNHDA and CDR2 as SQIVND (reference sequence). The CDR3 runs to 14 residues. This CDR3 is CASSQPGTTTGYTF. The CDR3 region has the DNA TGTGCCAGTAGTCAACCCGGGACAACTACAGGCTACACCTTC. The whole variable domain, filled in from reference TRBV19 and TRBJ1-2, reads DGGITQSPKYLFRKEGQNVTLSCEQNLNHDAMYWYRQDPGQGLRLIYYSQIVNDFQKGDIAEGYSVSREKKESFPLTVTSAQKNPTAFYLCASSQPGTTTGYTFGSGTRLTVV.

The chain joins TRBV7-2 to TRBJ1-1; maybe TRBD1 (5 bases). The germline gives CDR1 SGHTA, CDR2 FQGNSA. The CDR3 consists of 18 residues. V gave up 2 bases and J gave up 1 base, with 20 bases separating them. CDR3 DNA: TGTGCCAGCAGCTTAACCCCGGCGGGGCCTATAAAGAACACTGAAGCTTTCTTT. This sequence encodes CASSLTPAGPIKNTEAFF.

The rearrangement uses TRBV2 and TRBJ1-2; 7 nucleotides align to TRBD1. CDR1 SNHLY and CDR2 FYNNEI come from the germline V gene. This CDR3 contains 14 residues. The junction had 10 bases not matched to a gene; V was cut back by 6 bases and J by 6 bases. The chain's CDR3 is CASRPSGTVHGYTF. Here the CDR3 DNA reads TGTGCCAGCAGACCCTCCGGGACAGTCCATGGCTACACCTTC.

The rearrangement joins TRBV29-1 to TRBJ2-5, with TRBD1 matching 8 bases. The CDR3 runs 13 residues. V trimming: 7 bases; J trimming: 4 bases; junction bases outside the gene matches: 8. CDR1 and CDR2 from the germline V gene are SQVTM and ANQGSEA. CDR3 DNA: TGCAGCGCTTCCAGGGGGCGCAGAGAGACCCAGTACTTC. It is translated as CSASRGRRETQYF.

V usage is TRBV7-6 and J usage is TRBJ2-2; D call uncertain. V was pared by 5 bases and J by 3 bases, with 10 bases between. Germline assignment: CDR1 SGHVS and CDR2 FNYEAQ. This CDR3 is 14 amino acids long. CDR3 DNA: TGTGCCAGCAGCGTATCGACTGACACCGGGGAGCTGTTTTTT. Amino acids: CASSVSTDTGELFF. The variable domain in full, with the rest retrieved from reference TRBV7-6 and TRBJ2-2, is GAGVSQSPRYKVTKRGQDVALRCDPISGHVSLYWYRQALGQGPEFLTYFNYEAQQDKSGLPNDRFSAERPEGSISTLTIQRTEQRDSAMYRCASSVSTDTGELFFGEGSRLTVL.

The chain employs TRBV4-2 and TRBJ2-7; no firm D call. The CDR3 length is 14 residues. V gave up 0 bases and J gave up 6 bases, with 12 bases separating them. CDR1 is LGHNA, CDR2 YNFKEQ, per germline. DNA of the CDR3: TGTGCCAGCAGCCAAGATCCCAGCGTGGGCGAGCAGTACTTC. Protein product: CASSQDPSVGEQYF.

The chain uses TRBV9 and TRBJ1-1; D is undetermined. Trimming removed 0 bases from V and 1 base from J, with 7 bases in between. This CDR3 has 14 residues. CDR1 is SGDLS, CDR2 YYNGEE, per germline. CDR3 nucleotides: TGTGCCAGCAGCGTAGTTGCAGGGAACACTGAAGCTTTCTTT. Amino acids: CASSVVAGNTEAFF.

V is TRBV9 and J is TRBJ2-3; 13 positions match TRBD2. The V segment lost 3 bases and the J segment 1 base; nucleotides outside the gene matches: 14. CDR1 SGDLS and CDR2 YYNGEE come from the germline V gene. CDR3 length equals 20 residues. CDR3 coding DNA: TGTGCCAGCAGCGGTCTGGGACTAGCGGGGTTATCCAGAGGCACAGATACGCAGTATTTT. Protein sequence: CASSGLGLAGLSRGTDTQYF. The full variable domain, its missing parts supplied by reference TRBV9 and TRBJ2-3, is DSGVTQTPKHLITATGQRVTLRCSPRSGDLSVYWYQQSLDQGLQFLIQYYNGEERAKGNILERFSAQQFPDLHSELNLSSLELGDSALYFCASSGLGLAGLSRGTDTQYFGPGTRLTVL.

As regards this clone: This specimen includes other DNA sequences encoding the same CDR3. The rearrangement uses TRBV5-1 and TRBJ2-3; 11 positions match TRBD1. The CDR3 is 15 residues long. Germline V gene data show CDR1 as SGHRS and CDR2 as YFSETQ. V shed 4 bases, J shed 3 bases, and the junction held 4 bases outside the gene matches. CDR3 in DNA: TGCGCCAGCAGCCCCGGGACAGGGGGGACAGATACGCAGTATTTT. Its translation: CASSPGTGGTDTQYF.

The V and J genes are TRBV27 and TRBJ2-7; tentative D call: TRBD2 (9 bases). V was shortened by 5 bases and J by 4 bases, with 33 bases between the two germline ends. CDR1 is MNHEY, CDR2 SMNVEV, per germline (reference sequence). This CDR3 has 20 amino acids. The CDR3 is CASSTAPGQVSLAGRYEQYF. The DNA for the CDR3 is TGTGCCAGCAGTACGGCTCCGGGACAGGTATCCCTAGCGGGACGGTACGAGCAGTACTTC.

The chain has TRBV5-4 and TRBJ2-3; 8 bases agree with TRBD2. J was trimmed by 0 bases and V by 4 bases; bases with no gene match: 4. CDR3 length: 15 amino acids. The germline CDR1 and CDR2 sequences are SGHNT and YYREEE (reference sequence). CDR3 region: CASSPAGGSTDTQYF. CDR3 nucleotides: TGTGCCAGCAGCCCCGCGGGAGGCAGCACAGATACGCAGTATTTT. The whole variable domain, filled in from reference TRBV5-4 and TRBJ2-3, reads ETGVTQSPTHLIKTRGQQVTLRCSSQSGHNTVSWYQQALGQGPQFIFQYYREEENGRGNFPPRFSGLQFPNYSSELNVNALELDDSALYLCASSPAGGSTDTQYFGPGTRLTVL.

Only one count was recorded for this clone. CDR3: CATSARDRGFSYEQYF. The CDR3 DNA sequence: TGTGCCACCAGCGCCAGGGACAGGGGGTTTTCCTACGAGCAGTACTTC. The chain uses TRBV15 and TRBJ2-5, with 11 bases lining up with TRBD1. With the DNA end fitting TRBJ2-7 better, the J assignment may be wrong. Germline assignment: CDR1 LNHNV and CDR2 YYDKDF (reference sequence). The CDR3 loop spans 16 amino acids.

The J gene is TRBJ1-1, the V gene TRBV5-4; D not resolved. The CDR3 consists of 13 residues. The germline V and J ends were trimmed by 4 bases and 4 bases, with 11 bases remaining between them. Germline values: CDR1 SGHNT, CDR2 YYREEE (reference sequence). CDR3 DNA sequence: TGTGCCAGCAGCGAAGTGGGGAGCACTGAAGCTTTCTTT. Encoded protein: CASSEVGSTEAFF.

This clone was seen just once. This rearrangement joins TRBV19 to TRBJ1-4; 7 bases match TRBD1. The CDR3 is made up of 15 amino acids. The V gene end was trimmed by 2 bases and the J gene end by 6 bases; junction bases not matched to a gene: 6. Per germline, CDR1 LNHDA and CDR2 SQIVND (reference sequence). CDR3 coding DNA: TGTGCCAGTAGTATAACGGGACAGTCAGATGAAAAACTGTTTTTT. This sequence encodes CASSITGQSDEKLFF.

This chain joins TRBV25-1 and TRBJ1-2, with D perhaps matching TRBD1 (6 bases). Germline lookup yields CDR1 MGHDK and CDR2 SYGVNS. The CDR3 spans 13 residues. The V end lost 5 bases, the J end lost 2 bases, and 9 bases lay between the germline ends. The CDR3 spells CASSTRGNYGYTF. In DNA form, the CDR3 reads TGTGCCAGCAGTACCAGGGGAAACTATGGCTACACCTTC.

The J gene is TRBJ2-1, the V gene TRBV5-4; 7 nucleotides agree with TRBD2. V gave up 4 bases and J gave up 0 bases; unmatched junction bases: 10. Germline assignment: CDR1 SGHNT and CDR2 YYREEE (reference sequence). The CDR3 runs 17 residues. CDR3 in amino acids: CASSQPRGGYSYNEQFF. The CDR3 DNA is TGTGCCAGCAGCCAACCACGCGGGGGATACTCCTACAATGAGCAGTTCTTC.

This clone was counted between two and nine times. The CDR3 region has the DNA TGTGCCAGCAGCCCCCTCGACCGGGCAGATACGCAGTATTTT. It encodes CASSPLDRADTQYF. The rearrangement joins TRBV5-6 to TRBJ2-3; D not certain. Looked up from germline, CDR1 is SGHDT and CDR2 is YYEEEE. The CDR3 loop spans 14 amino acids. Deletions cut 4 bases from V and 4 bases from J, with 13 bases between.

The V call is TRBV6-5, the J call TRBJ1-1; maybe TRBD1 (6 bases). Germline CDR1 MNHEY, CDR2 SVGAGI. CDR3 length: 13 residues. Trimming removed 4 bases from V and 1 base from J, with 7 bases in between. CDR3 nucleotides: TGTGCCAGCAGTTTGGACAGGAACACTGAAGCTTTCTTT. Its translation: CASSLDRNTEAFF.

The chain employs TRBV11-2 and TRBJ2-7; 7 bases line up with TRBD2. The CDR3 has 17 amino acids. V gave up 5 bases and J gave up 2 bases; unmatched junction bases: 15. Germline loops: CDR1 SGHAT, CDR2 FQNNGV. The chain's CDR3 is CASSTPTGEGSPYEQYF. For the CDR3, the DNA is TGTGCCAGCAGCACCCCGACCGGGGAGGGGAGCCCCTACGAGCAGTACTTC.

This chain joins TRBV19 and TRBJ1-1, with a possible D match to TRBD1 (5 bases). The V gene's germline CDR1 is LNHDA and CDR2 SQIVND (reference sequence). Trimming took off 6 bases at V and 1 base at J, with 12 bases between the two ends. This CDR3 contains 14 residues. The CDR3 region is CASSFVGANTEAFF. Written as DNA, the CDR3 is TGTGCCAGTAGCTTTGTTGGGGCGAACACTGAAGCTTTCTTT.

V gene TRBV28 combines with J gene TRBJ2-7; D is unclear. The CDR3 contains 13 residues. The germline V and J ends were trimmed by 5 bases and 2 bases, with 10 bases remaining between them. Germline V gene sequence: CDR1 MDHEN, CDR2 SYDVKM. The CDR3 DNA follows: TGTGCCAGCAGTCTCCACAGAGCCTACGAGCAGTACTTC. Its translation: CASSLHRAYEQYF.

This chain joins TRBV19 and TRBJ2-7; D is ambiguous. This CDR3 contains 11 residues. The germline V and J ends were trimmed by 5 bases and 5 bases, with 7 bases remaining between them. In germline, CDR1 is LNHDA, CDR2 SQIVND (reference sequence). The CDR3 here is CASSGRDEQYF. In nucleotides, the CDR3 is TGTGCCAGTAGTGGTCGAGACGAGCAGTACTTC.